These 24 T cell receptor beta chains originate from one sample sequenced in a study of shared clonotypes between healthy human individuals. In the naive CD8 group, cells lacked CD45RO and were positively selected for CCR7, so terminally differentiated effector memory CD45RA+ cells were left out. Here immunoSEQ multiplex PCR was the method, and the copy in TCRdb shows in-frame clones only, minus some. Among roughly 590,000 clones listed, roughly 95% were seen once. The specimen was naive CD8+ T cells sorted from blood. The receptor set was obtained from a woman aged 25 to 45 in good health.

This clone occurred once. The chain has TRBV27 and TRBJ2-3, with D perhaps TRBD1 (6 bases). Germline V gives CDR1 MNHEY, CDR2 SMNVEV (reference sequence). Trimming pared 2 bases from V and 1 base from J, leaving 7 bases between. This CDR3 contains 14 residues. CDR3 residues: CASSLNRGTDTQYF. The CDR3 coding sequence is TGTGCCAGCAGTTTAAACAGGGGCACAGATACGCAGTATTTT.

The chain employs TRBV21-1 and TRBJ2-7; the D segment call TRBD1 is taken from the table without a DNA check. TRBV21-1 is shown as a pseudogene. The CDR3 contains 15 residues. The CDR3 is CASSITGLVLYEQYF. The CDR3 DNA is TGTGCCAGCAGCATTACAGGTCTCGTCCTGTACGAGCAGTACTTC.

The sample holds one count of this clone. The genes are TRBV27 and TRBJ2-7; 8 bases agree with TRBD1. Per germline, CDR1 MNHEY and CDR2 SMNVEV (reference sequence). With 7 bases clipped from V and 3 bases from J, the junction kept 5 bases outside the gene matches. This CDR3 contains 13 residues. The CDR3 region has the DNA TGTGCCAGCATGGACAGGGAATTCTACGAGCAGTACTTC. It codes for CASMDREFYEQYF.

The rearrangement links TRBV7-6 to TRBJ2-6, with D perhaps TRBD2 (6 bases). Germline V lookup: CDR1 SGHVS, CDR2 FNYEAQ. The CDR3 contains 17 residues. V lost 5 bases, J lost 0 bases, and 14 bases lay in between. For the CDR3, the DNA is TGTGCCAGCAGCCCAGAGGCGGGGTACTCTGGGGCCAACGTCCTGACTTTC. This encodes CASSPEAGYSGANVLTF.

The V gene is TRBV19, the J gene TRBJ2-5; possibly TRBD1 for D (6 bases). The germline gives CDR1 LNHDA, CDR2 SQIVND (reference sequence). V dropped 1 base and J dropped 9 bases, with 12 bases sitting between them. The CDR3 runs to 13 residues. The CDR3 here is CASSIVDNRAQYF. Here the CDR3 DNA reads TGTGCCAGTAGTATAGTGGACAACAGGGCCCAGTACTTC. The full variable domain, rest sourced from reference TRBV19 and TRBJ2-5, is DGGITQSPKYLFRKEGQNVTLSCEQNLNHDAMYWYRQDPGQGLRLIYYSQIVNDFQKGDIAEGYSVSREKKESFPLTVTSAQKNPTAFYLCASSIVDNRAQYFGPGTRLLVL.

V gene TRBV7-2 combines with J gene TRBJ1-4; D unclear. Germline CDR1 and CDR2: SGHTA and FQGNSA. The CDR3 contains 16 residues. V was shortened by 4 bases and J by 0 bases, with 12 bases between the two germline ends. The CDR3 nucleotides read TGTGCCAGCAGCTCCGGGCTAATCGCAACTAATGAAAAACTGTTTTTT. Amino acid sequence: CASSSGLIATNEKLFF.

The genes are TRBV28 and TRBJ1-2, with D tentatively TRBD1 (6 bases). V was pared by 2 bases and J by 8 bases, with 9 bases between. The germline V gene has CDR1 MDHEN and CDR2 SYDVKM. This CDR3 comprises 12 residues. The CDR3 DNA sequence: TGTGCCAGCAGTTTAAGGGGGGGCGGCTACACCTTC. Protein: CASSLRGGGYTF.

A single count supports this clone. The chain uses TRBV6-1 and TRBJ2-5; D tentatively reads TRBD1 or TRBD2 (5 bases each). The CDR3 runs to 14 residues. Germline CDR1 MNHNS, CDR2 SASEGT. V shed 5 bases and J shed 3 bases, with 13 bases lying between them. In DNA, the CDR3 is TGTGCCAGCAGTACCGGGACGACGGAAGAGACCCAGTACTTC. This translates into CASSTGTTEETQYF.

The CDR3 DNA reads as TGTGCCAGCAGTTACGATGGGGGGCTCGCATCTCAGTTCTTC. It is translated as CASSYDGGLASQFF. The rearrangement uses TRBV6-6 and TRBJ2-1; D is tentatively TRBD1 or TRBD2 (6 bases each). Per germline, CDR1 MNHNY and CDR2 SVGAGI (reference sequence). Trimming removed 2 bases at V and 13 bases at J, with 18 bases between. This CDR3 comprises 14 residues.

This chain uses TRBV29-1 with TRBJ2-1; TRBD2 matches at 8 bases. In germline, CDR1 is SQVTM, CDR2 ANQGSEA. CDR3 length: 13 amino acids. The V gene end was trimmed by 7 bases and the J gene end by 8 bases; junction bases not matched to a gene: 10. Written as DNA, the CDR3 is TGCAGCGATCGGGGGGGGGCGAGTGATGAGCAGTTCTTC. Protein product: CSDRGGASDEQFF.

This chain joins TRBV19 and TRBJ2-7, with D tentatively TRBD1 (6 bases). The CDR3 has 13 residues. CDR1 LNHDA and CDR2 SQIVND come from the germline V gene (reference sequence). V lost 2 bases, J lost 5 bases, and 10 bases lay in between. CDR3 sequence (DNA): TGTGCCAGTAGTATAAACAGGGCCCACGAGCAGTACTTC. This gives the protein CASSINRAHEQYF.

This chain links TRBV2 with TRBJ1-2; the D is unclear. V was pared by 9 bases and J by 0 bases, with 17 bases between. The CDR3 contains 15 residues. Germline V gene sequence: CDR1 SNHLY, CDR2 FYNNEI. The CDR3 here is CASNRLIGANYGYTF. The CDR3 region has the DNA TGTGCCAGTAACCGCTTGATAGGAGCTAACTATGGCTACACCTTC.

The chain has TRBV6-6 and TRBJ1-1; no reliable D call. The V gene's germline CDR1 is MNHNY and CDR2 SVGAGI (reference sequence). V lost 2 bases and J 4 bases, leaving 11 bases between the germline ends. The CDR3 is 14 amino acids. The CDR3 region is CASSYGEGSTEAFF. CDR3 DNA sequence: TGTGCCAGCAGTTACGGCGAGGGTAGCACTGAAGCTTTCTTT.

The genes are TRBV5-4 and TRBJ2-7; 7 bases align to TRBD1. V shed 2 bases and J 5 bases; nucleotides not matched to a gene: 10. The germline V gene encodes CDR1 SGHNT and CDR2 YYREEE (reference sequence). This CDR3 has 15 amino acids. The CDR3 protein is CASSLQGLLKNEQYF. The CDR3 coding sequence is TGTGCCAGCAGCTTACAGGGGCTTTTGAAAAACGAGCAGTACTTC. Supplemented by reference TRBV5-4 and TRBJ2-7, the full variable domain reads ETGVTQSPTHLIKTRGQQVTLRCSSQSGHNTVSWYQQALGQGPQFIFQYYREEENGRGNFPPRFSGLQFPNYSSELNVNALELDDSALYLCASSLQGLLKNEQYFGPGTRLTVT.

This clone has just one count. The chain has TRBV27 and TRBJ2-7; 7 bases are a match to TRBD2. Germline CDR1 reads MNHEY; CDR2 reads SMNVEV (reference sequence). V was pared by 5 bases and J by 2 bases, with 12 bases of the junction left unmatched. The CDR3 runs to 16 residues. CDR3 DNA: TGTGCCAGCAGTCCCTCAGGCGGGAGTATCGCCTACGAGCAGTACTTC. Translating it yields CASSPSGGSIAYEQYF.

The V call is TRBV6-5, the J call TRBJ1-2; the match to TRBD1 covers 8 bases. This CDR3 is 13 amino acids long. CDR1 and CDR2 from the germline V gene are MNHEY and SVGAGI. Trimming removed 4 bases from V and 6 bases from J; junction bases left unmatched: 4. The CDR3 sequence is CASSWTGSDGYTF. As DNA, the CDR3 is TGTGCCAGCAGTTGGACAGGGTCTGATGGCTACACCTTC.

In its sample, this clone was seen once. The chain's CDR3 is CASSLGNRVSRAFF. CDR3 in DNA: TGTGCCAGCAGCTTAGGGAACAGGGTGTCGCGGGCTTTCTTT. The V gene is TRBV13, the J gene TRBJ1-1; perhaps TRBD1 as D (6 bases). The V gene's germline CDR1 is PRHDT and CDR2 FYEKMQ (reference sequence). The CDR3 is 14 amino acids. V lost 0 bases and J 11 bases, leaving 16 bases between the germline ends. The full variable domain, its missing parts supplied by reference TRBV13 and TRBJ1-1, is AAGVIQSPRHLIKEKRETATLKCYPIPRHDTVYWYQQGPGQDPQFLISFYEKMQSDKGSIPDRFSAQQFSDYHSELNMSSLELGDSALYFCASSLGNRVSRAFFGQGTRLTVV.

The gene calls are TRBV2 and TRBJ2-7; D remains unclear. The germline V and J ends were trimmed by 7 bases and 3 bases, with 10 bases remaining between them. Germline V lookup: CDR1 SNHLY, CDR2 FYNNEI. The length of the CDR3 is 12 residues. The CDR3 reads CASNHIHYEQYF. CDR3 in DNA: TGTGCCAGCAATCATATACACTACGAGCAGTACTTC.

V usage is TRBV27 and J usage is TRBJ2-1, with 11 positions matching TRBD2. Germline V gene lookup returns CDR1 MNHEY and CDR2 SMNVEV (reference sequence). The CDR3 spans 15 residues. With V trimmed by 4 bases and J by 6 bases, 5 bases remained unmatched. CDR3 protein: CASSSSSGRPNEQFF. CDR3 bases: TGTGCCAGCAGTTCATCTAGCGGGAGGCCCAATGAGCAGTTCTTC.

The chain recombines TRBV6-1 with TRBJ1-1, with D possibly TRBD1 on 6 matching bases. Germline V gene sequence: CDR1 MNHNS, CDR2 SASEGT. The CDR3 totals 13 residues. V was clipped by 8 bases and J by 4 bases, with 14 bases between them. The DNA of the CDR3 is TGTGCCAGCGGGGGCGCGATAGGCACTGAAGCTTTCTTT. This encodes CASGGAIGTEAFF.

The CDR3 region has the DNA TGCGCCAGCAGGGTAGATGGGGCGGGAACACTTTACGAGCAGTACTTC. Translating it yields CASRVDGAGTLYEQYF. This chain connects TRBV5-1 to TRBJ2-7; perhaps TRBD2 as D (6 bases). The CDR3 extends over 16 amino acids. V gave up 5 bases and J gave up 4 bases, with 22 bases separating them. Germline CDR1 SGHRS, CDR2 YFSETQ.

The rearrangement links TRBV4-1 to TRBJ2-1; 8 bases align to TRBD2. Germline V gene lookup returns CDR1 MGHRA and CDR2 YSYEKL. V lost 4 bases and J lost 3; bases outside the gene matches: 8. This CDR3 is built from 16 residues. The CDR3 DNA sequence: TGCGCCAGCAGCCCCGAGTGGAGCGGGAGCTACAATGAGCAGTTCTTC. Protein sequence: CASSPEWSGSYNEQFF.

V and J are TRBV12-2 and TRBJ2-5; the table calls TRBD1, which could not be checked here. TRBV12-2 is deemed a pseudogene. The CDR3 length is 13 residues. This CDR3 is CASRLDSEETQYF. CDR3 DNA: TGTGCAAGTCGCTTGGACAGCGAAGAGACCCAGTACTTC.

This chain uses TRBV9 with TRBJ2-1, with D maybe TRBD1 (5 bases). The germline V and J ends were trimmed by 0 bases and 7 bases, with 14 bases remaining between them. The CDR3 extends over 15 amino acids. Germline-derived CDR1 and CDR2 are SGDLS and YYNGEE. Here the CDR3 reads CASSVAAGSRNEQFF. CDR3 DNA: TGTGCCAGCAGCGTAGCGGCAGGGTCGAGGAATGAGCAGTTCTTC.